The rows below give T cell receptor beta chains drawn from one sample of a study of type 1 regulatory T cells. Their antigens remain unidentified. TCRdb reprocessed the reads via MiXCR and lists one record per CDR3 protein. The table has tens of thousands of distinct CDR3 sequences, 20% to 25% seen once. The sample consisted of cultured type 1 regulatory T (Tr1) cells, either the whole culture or a sorted fraction (not recorded which). The receptors here all came from a human donor in good health. The CDR3 runs from the conserved cysteine through the conserved F or W. The order of the fields is V gene, clone size, D gene, J gene, CDR3 protein, CDR3 DNA. D genes are given only for firm matches. Only some rows state a clone size, as once, few, many or a class for expanded clones.

TRBV5-1	-	-	TRBJ1-2	CASSLAQGDGYTF	TGCGCCAGCAGCTTGGCCCAGGGCGACGGCTACACCTTC
TRBV20-1	-	TRBD1	TRBJ2-7	CSATLPGQGTDDEQYF	TGCAGTGCTACCCTACCGGGACAGGGGACAGATGACGAGCAGTACTTC
TRBV5-1	few	TRBD1	TRBJ1-2	CASSLGGQESGYTF	TGCGCCAGCAGCTTGGGAGGACAGGAGTCCGGCTACACCTTC
TRBV5-1	few	-	TRBJ2-1	CASSTYDDREQFF	TGCGCCAGCAGCACGTACGACGATCGTGAGCAGTTCTTC
TRBV5-6	-	-	TRBJ2-3	CASSWTSSTDTQYF	TGTGCCAGCAGCTGGACATCTAGCACAGATACGCAGTATTTT
TRBV4-3	-	-	TRBJ2-4	CASSQERVGSDIQYF	TGCGCCAGCAGCCAAGAACGCGTAGGGTCTGACATTCAGTACTTC
TRBV5-1	few	-	TRBJ2-3	CASSPEGGDTQYF	TGCGCCAGCAGCCCGGAGGGCGGGGATACGCAGTATTTT
TRBV9	-	-	TRBJ2-5	CASSVGSYQETQYF	TGTGCCAGCAGCGTAGGTTCGTACCAAGAGACCCAGTACTTC
TRBV20-1	few	-	TRBJ2-3	CSATGPLGTDTQYF	TGCAGTGCTACTGGCCCCCTGGGCACAGATACGCAGTATTTT
TRBV7-2	-	-	TRBJ2-5	CASSLGPMETQYF	TGTGCCAGCAGCTTAGGCCCAATGGAGACCCAGTACTTC
TRBV9	few	TRBD2	TRBJ2-2	CASSVVAGGLSTGELFF	TGTGCCAGCAGCGTAGTAGCGGGAGGCCTTTCCACCGGGGAGCTGTTTTTT
TRBV7-2	few	-	TRBJ1-1	CASSLAMVPNTEAFF	TGTGCCAGCAGCTTAGCGATGGTTCCAAACACTGAAGCTTTCTTT
TRBV7-2	few	-	TRBJ2-7	CASSLVGIGVYEQYF	TGTGCCAGCAGCTTAGTTGGTATAGGGGTCTACGAGCAGTACTTC
TRBV5-1	-	-	TRBJ2-6	CASSLAPDSGANVLTF	TGCGCCAGCAGCTTGGCGCCAGACTCTGGGGCCAACGTCCTGACTTTC
TRBV28	-	TRBD1	TRBJ1-5	CASSITGASGPQHF	TGTGCCAGCAGTATTACAGGGGCATCAGGTCCCCAGCATTTT
TRBV20-1	-	-	TRBJ1-2	CSARDLFPARTNYGYTF	TGCAGTGCTAGAGATCTATTCCCAGCTCGGACGAACTATGGCTACACCTTC
TRBV6-2/TRBV6-3	-	-	TRBJ2-3	CASSYSSRGGTDTQYF	TGTGCCAGCAGTTACTCGTCCAGAGGTGGCACAGATACGCAGTATTTT
TRBV28	few	-	TRBJ2-1	CASSLIAERGQFF	TGTGCCAGCAGTTTAATAGCGGAGAGGGGACAGTTCTTC
TRBV29-1	-	-	TRBJ1-1	CSVHWGRGGKEAFF	TGCAGCGTACACTGGGGTAGAGGGGGAAAAGAAGCTTTCTTT
TRBV12-3/TRBV12-4	few	TRBD2	TRBJ2-1	CASSLAARGGAYNEQFF	TGTGCCAGCAGTTTAGCGGCTCGGGGAGGGGCTTACAATGAGCAGTTCTTC
TRBV12-3/TRBV12-4	-	-	TRBJ2-2	CASSNQGTGELFF	TGTGCCAGCAGTAACCAGGGAACCGGGGAGCTGTTTTTT
TRBV7-2	-	-	TRBJ2-3	CASSLNGGSTDTQYF	TGTGCCAGCAGCTTAAATGGTGGGTCAACAGATACGCAGTATTTT
TRBV6-2/TRBV6-3	few	-	TRBJ1-4	CASSYSRSGPIF	TGTGCCAGCAGTTACTCGAGATCGGGGCCGATTTTT
TRBV20-1	once	-	TRBJ2-3	CSAIRQAGGNTDTQYF	TGCAGTGCTATACGACAGGCCGGGGGGAACACAGATACGCAGTATTTT
TRBV6-5	-	TRBD2	TRBJ2-2	CASGGLAGSNTGELFF	TGTGCCAGCGGGGGACTAGCGGGATCAAACACCGGGGAGCTGTTTTTT
TRBV7-9	few	-	TRBJ2-3	CASSRRQSTTDTQYF	TGTGCCAGCAGCCGGAGACAGTCGACCACAGATACGCAGTATTTT
TRBV6-6	-	-	TRBJ1-5	CASRGQLNQPQHF	TGTGCCAGCAGGGGCCAACTCAATCAGCCCCAGCATTTT
TRBV12-3/TRBV12-4	many	-	TRBJ1-2	CASSYEDYGYTF	TGTGCCAGCAGTTATGAGGACTATGGCTACACCTTC
TRBV2	few	-	TRBJ1-5	CASSFAGTRMYSNQPQHF	TGTGCCAGCAGTTTTGCAGGCACGAGAATGTATAGCAATCAGCCCCAGCATTTT
TRBV15	-	-	TRBJ2-2	CATSKGAVGMNTGELFF	TGTGCCACCAGCAAGGGTGCCGTAGGGATGAACACCGGGGAGCTGTTTTTT
TRBV29-1	many	-	TRBJ1-1	CSARRTDTEAFF	TGCAGCGCCCGTAGGACGGACACTGAAGCTTTCTTT
TRBV20-1	-	TRBD1	TRBJ1-1	CSARRDRATTEAFF	TGCAGTGCTAGACGGGACAGGGCGACCACTGAAGCTTTCTTT
TRBV20-1	-	TRBD2	TRBJ2-5	CSARGLAGALETQYF	TGCAGTGCTAGAGGGCTAGCGGGAGCTTTAGAGACCCAGTACTTC
TRBV24-1	-	-	TRBJ1-1	CATSGQGSTEAFF	TGTGCCACCAGTGGGCAGGGGAGCACTGAAGCTTTCTTT
TRBV28	-	TRBD1	TRBJ2-4	CASRGQGKNIQYF	TGTGCCAGCAGGGGACAGGGCAAAAACATTCAGTACTTC
TRBV7-8	many	-	TRBJ2-7	CASSFSTWASYEQYF	TGTGCCAGCAGCTTCTCCACCTGGGCTTCCTACGAGCAGTACTTC
TRBV4-3	-	TRBD2	TRBJ2-7	CASSPKISTGGLAGGNYEQYF	TGCGCCAGCAGCCCAAAAATCTCAACAGGGGGACTAGCGGGAGGAAACTACGAGCAGTACTTC